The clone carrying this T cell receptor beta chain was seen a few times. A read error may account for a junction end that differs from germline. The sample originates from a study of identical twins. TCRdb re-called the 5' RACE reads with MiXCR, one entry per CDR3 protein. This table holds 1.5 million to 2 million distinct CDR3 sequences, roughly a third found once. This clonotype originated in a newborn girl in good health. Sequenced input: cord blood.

The CDR3 protein is CASSLVGVDTEAFF. CDR3 in DNA: TGTGCCAGCAGCTTAGTTGGGGTAGACACTGAGGCTTTCTTT. This chain links TRBV7-9 with TRBJ1-1, with D unresolved. The CDR3 is made up of 14 amino acids. Germline-derived CDR1 and CDR2 are SEHNR and FQNEAQ (reference sequence). The variable domain in full, completed from reference TRBV7-9 and TRBJ1-1, reads DTGVSQNPRHKITKRGQNVTFRCDPISEHNRLYWYRQTLGQGPEFLTYFQNEAQLEKSRLLSDRFSAERPKGSFSTLEIQRTEQGDSAMYLCASSLVGVDTEAFFGQGTRLTVV.